Listed below are T cell receptor beta chains from one sample, sequenced in a study of blood T cells in healthy people across ages. TCRdb recomputed calls from the 5' RACE reads with MiXCR, one row per CDR3 protein. The data show roughly 700,000 distinct CDR3 sequences, around 48% seen once. Sequenced input: blood. These receptors originate from a woman aged 55-75 years in good health. Each CDR3 is given with its conserved first and last residue. The order of the fields is clone size, D gene, V gene, J gene, CDR3 protein, CDR3 DNA. A D gene is named only where the DNA matches it firmly. Part of the rows lack a size; the others show once, few, many or a class for expanded clones.

.,TRBD2,TRBV10-3,TRBJ2-1,CAISPGLADREQFF,TGTGCCATCAGCCCGGGACTAGCCGATCGGGAGCAGTTCTTC
few,.,TRBV6-2/TRBV6-3,TRBJ2-7,CASTDIYEQYF,TGTGCCAGCACCGACATCTACGAGCAGTACTTC
.,.,TRBV2,TRBJ2-3,CASSESGYPDTQYF,TGTGCCAGCAGTGAATCGGGCTACCCAGATACGCAGTATTTT
many,.,TRBV20-1,TRBJ2-7,CSAREGSNSREQYF,TGCAGTGCTAGGGAGGGAAGTAATTCCCGCGAGCAGTACTTC
.,TRBD1,TRBV7-9,TRBJ2-1,CASGQGDNEQFF,TGTGCCAGCGGACAGGGTGACAATGAGCAGTTCTTC
few,.,TRBV27,TRBJ2-7,CASSPKAGFSYEQYF,TGTGCCAGCAGCCCCAAGGCAGGGTTTTCCTACGAGCAGTACTTC
.,.,TRBV12-3/TRBV12-4,TRBJ2-6,CASSFLGAAGGANVLTF,TGTGCCAGCAGTTTTTTAGGGGCCGCGGGAGGGGCCAACGTCCTGACTTTC
.,.,TRBV4-1,TRBJ1-4,CASSQVRGNNEKLFF,TGCGCCAGCAGCCAAGTCCGGGGCAATAATGAAAAACTGTTTTTT
once,TRBD1,TRBV27,TRBJ2-7,CASSSPQGVGNEQYF,TGTGCCAGCAGTTCCCCACAGGGGGTCGGTAATGAGCAGTACTTC
.,.,TRBV3-1,TRBJ2-6,CASSQGVSGANVLTF,TGTGCCAGCAGCCAAGGGGTCTCTGGGGCCAACGTCCTGACTTTC
.,.,TRBV28,TRBJ2-2,CASSLWGQGYTGELFF,TGTGCCAGCAGTTTATGGGGGCAGGGTTACACCGGGGAGCTGTTTTTT
few,.,TRBV12-3/TRBV12-4,TRBJ2-7,CASSLAKGEQYF,TGTGCCAGCAGTTTAGCGAAGGGGGAGCAGTACTTC
.,.,TRBV15,TRBJ2-1,CATSRDPQAGEQFF,TGTGCCACCAGCAGAGACCCACAGGCGGGTGAGCAGTTCTTC
.,TRBD1,TRBV12-3/TRBV12-4,TRBJ1-2,CASRGTGGVGGYTF,TGTGCCAGCAGAGGGACAGGGGGCGTCGGTGGCTACACCTTC
.,TRBD1,TRBV28,TRBJ2-7,CASSPAGGQTYEQYF,TGTGCCAGCAGTCCCGCAGGGGGCCAAACCTACGAGCAGTACTTC